This T cell receptor beta chain appears in the sequencing data of a study of vaccination effects on CD4 cells after COVID-19. Overall study findings and caveats: Convalescent patients were few in the study, and early post-infection timepoints were absent.

Expansion of antigen-specific CD4+ T cells with viral peptide pools was carried out by the ViraFEST assay before sequencing. Culturing for around 10 days preceded CD4+ T cell isolation. Nucleocapsid antibodies were negative in the vaccine recipients, who had never had SARS-CoV-2 infection. Cultures received IL-2 medium that replaced half the medium on days 3 and 7. Germline V lookup: CDR1 SGHTA, CDR2 FQGNSA. CDR3 size: 18 residues. V was trimmed by 5 bases and J by 5 bases, leaving 26 bases between them. About this clone itself: Its antigen is as yet unknown.

Profiling relied on immunoSEQ multiplex PCR, and the TCRdb table lists in-frame clones only, not all of them. The sample comprises 25,000 to 35,000 clones, around 75% of which are singletons, and about 32% rests with the top ten. The sequencing here drew on CD4+ T cells from PBMCs cultured with SARS-CoV-2 spike peptides, taken before COVID-19 vaccination. The gene calls are TRBV7-2 and TRBJ2-3, with D perhaps TRBD1 (5 bases). The receptor comes from a human donor who received a COVID-19 vaccine. CDR3 coding DNA: TGTGCCAGCAGCGCCTCCCGCGTCCTCCAGGGTCTAGGAGATACGCAGTATTTT. Protein sequence: CASSASRVLQGLGDTQYF.